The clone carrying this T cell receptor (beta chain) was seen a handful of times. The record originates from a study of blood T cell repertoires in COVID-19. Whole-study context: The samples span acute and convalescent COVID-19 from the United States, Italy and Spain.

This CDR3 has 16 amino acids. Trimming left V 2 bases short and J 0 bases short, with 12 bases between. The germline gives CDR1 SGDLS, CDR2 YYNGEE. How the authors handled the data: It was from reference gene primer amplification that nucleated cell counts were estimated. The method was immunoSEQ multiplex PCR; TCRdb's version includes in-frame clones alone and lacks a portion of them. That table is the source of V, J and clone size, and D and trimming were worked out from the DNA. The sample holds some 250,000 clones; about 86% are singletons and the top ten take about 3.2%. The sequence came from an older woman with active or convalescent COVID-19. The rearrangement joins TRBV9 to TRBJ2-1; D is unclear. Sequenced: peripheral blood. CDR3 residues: CASSVGGSDSYNEQFF. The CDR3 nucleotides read TGTGCCAGCAGCGTTGGCGGAAGCGACTCCTACAATGAGCAGTTCTTC.